These 25 T cell receptor beta chains share one sample of origin, sequenced in a study of T cells and copy number aberrations in small-cell lung cancer listed by TCRdb under 2021. Library construction relied on the immunoSEQ multiplex PCR assay. TCRdb carries this immuneACCESS record with in-frame sequences only. Its versions omit some clonotypes, under half of them owing to an unresolved V gene in the studies checked, with the rest unexplained. Across this sample there are around 6,100 clones, with approximately 76% seen only once. Of the sample, 9.4% falls within the top ten clones. Sample: normal tissue next to the tumor. These receptors originate from a woman in her 70s with small cell lung cancer. Some clones in this sample may be carry-over from other donors' samples.

The V call is TRBV29-1, the J call TRBJ2-2, with 10 positions matching TRBD1. Germline CDR1 is SQVTM and CDR2 is ANQGSEA. V lost 4 bases to trimming and J lost 6 bases; unmatched junction nucleotides: 8. This CDR3 region has 15 residues. The CDR3 loop is CSVGDPGQGSGELFF. The DNA of the CDR3 is TGCAGCGTTGGGGATCCGGGACAGGGGTCCGGGGAGCTGTTTTTT.

The gene calls are TRBV7-2 and TRBJ2-1; weak D call: TRBD2 (5 bases). The CDR3 consists of 13 residues. The germline gives CDR1 SGHTA, CDR2 FQGNSA. V was cut by 3 bases and J by 9 bases, with 12 bases left in between. CDR3 in amino acids: CASSFSTEGEQFF. CDR3 nucleotide sequence: TGTGCCAGCAGCTTTTCGACTGAGGGTGAGCAGTTCTTC.

The CDR3, as DNA: TGTGCCAGCAGTGCGCTTCCGAACACCGGGGAGCTGTTTTTT. Translation: CASSALPNTGELFF. The chain combines TRBV6-1 with TRBJ2-2; D remains unclear. Germline V gives CDR1 MNHNS, CDR2 SASEGT. The V gene lost 4 bases and the J gene lost 0 bases, with 6 bases spanning the gap. CDR3 size: 14 residues.

The chain uses TRBV28 and TRBJ2-2, with 13 nucleotides matching TRBD2. V lost 10 bases, J lost 4 bases, and 9 bases stayed unmatched. In germline, CDR1 is MDHEN, CDR2 SYDVKM. This CDR3 comprises 16 residues. The CDR3: CAIKRGTSGTTGELFF. CDR3 nucleotide sequence: TGTGCCATAAAAAGGGGGACTAGCGGGACCACCGGGGAGCTGTTTTTT.

This clone is labeled medium-sized. The chain links TRBV25-1 to TRBJ2-5; D not certain. Trimming left V 3 bases short and J 0 bases short, with 11 bases between. The CDR3 consists of 15 residues. Germline CDR1 and CDR2: MGHDK and SYGVNS. The CDR3 coding sequence is TGTGCCAGCAGTGACTCCCCAGGTTACCAAGAGACCCAGTACTTC. Translation gives CASSDSPGYQETQYF.

Here the CDR3 reads CASSLVSVGSYEQYF. Written as DNA, the CDR3 is TGTGCCAGCAGCTTAGTGAGCGTGGGTAGCTACGAGCAGTACTTC. This chain links TRBV11-2 with TRBJ2-7; no clear D. The CDR3 consists of 15 residues. Germline V gene data show CDR1 as SGHAT and CDR2 as FQNNGV. Trimming removed 1 base at V and 3 bases at J, with 13 bases between.

The chain links TRBV7-8 to TRBJ2-5; 7 nucleotides agree with TRBD1. There are 15 residues in the CDR3. Germline CDR1 SGHVS, CDR2 FQNEAQ. V shed 5 bases, J shed 9 bases, and the junction held 15 bases outside the gene matches. The CDR3 DNA reads as TGTGCCAGCAGCCCGCCGACAGGGACCGTTGCGGCCCAGTACTTC. Protein: CASSPPTGTVAAQYF.

The genes are TRBV7-6 and TRBJ2-6; the match to TRBD2 covers 9 bases. From germline, CDR1 is SGHVS and CDR2 FNYEAQ. The length of the CDR3 is 18 residues. The ends lost 5 bases at V and 0 bases at J; junction bases unmatched: 8. For the CDR3, the DNA is TGTGCCAGCAGCCAAAGCGGGAGGACCTTCTCTGGGGCCAACGTCCTGACTTTC. Its translation: CASSQSGRTFSGANVLTF.

Only one count was recorded for this clone. This sequence joins TRBV20-1 and TRBJ2-1; no clear D gene. The CDR3 has 11 amino acids. Germline values: CDR1 DFQATT, CDR2 SNEGSKA (reference sequence). Trimming left V 7 bases short and J 6 bases short, with 10 bases between. CDR3 sequence: CSVWVINEQFF. CDR3 nucleotides: TGCAGTGTTTGGGTTATCAATGAGCAGTTCTTC.

The chain is built from TRBV19 and TRBJ2-6; 9 bases map to TRBD1. V lost 6 bases, J lost 3 bases, and 12 bases stayed unmatched. The CDR3 is 18 residues long. The germline V gene encodes CDR1 LNHDA and CDR2 SQIVND (reference sequence). CDR3 coding DNA: TGTGCCAGTAGAGCCCCGTCCGGGACAGGGATTGGGGCCAACGTCCTGACTTTC. Translated: CASRAPSGTGIGANVLTF. Complete variable domain (other parts from reference TRBV19 and TRBJ2-6): DGGITQSPKYLFRKEGQNVTLSCEQNLNHDAMYWYRQDPGQGLRLIYYSQIVNDFQKGDIAEGYSVSREKKESFPLTVTSAQKNPTAFYLCASRAPSGTGIGANVLTFGAGSRLTVL.

This clone was detected a few times. V gene TRBV11-1 combines with J gene TRBJ1-1; 7 bases align to TRBD1. J was trimmed by 0 bases and V by 4 bases; bases with no gene match: 2. Germline CDR1 reads SGHAT; CDR2 reads FQDESV (reference sequence). CDR3 length: 14 residues. CDR3 nucleotides: TGTGCCAGCAGCTCCGGGACAGTGAACACTGAAGCTTTCTTT. This codes for CASSSGTVNTEAFF.

The V gene is TRBV30, the J gene TRBJ1-1; the match to TRBD1 covers 7 bases. Germline trimming cut 0 bases from V and 3 bases from J; bases unmatched to any gene: 1. The germline V gene has CDR1 GTSNPN and CDR2 SVGIG (reference sequence). The CDR3 runs to 13 residues. CDR3 in DNA: TGTGCCTGGAGTGTACAGGGGTACACTGAAGCTTTCTTT. Translating gives CAWSVQGYTEAFF.

The chain uses TRBV4-2 and TRBJ2-1; 8 positions agree with TRBD2. V was clipped by 2 bases and J by 6 bases; unmatched bases: 3. Germline V gene sequence: CDR1 LGHNA, CDR2 YNFKEQ. CDR3 length equals 14 residues. The CDR3 DNA is TGTGCCAGCAGCCAACTAGCGGGCTTCAATGAGCAGTTCTTC. Residues: CASSQLAGFNEQFF.

This clone was seen only a few times. This rearrangement joins TRBV2 to TRBJ1-2, with no clear D. The CDR3 spans 11 residues. Germline loops: CDR1 SNHLY, CDR2 FYNNEI. Between the trimmed V and J ends, which lost 6 bases and 9 bases, there was a span of 11 bases. The CDR3 coding sequence is TGTGCCAGCAGGACCGCGAAAAGCTACACCTTC. Translating it yields CASRTAKSYTF.

CDR3: CASSPLAAADTGELFF. In DNA form, the CDR3 reads TGTGCCAGCTCACCTTTGGCGGCTGCGGACACCGGGGAGCTGTTTTTT. V usage is TRBV18 and J usage is TRBJ2-2; D call uncertain. V dropped 3 bases and J dropped 3 bases, with 14 bases sitting between them. Germline V gives CDR1 KGHSH, CDR2 LQKENI. The length of the CDR3 is 16 residues.

This clone was observed a single time. The V gene is TRBV19, the J gene TRBJ1-5; TRBD1 might be the D (6 bases). Germline CDR1 reads LNHDA; CDR2 reads SQIVND (reference sequence). The CDR3 has 14 amino acids. The V gene lost 10 bases and the J gene lost 1 base, with 14 bases spanning the gap. The DNA for the CDR3 is TGTGCCACCGGGGGGGCGCGGAGCAATCAGCCCCAGCATTTT. Amino acids: CATGGARSNQPQHF.

The CDR3 DNA reads TGTGCCAGCAATAGCGGGACGGACTGGGGGCAGTACTTC. Amino acids: CASNSGTDWGQYF. The chain links TRBV28 to TRBJ2-7, with 8 positions matching TRBD2. Trimming took 7 bases from V and 9 from J; bases not matched to a gene: 11. The CDR3 spans 13 residues. Germline V gene sequence: CDR1 MDHEN, CDR2 SYDVKM. The variable domain in full, completed from reference TRBV28 and TRBJ2-7, reads DVKVTQSSRYLVKRTGEKVFLECVQDMDHENMFWYRQDPGLGLRLIYFSYDVKMKEKGDIPEGYSVSREKKERFSLILESASTNQTSMYLCASNSGTDWGQYFGPGTRLTVT.

This chain uses TRBV30 with TRBJ1-1; a possible D gene is TRBD1 (6 bases). Germline CDR1 and CDR2: GTSNPN and SVGIG (reference sequence). This CDR3 is built from 14 residues. Trimming shortened V by 4 bases and J by 4 bases, and 16 bases separated the two germline ends. CDR3 residues: CAWTHGGAGTEAFF. DNA for the CDR3: TGTGCCTGGACCCATGGGGGGGCCGGCACTGAAGCTTTCTTT.

This chain connects TRBV2 to TRBJ2-1; no firm D call. Trimming shortened V by 1 base and J by 5 bases, and 12 bases separated the two germline ends. CDR3 size: 15 residues. Germline V gene lookup returns CDR1 SNHLY and CDR2 FYNNEI. Written as DNA, the CDR3 is TGTGCCAGCAGTGAAGGGGTCGTTACGAACAATGAGCAGTTCTTC. It specifies CASSEGVVTNNEQFF.

V usage is TRBV19 and J usage is TRBJ2-1; a weak D match, TRBD2 (5 bases). V lost 4 bases to trimming and J lost 0 bases, with 10 bases between them. Germline CDR1 LNHDA, CDR2 SQIVND (reference sequence). The CDR3 is 15 residues long. The CDR3 loop is CASSSSGISYNEQFF. The CDR3 DNA follows: TGTGCCAGTAGTAGCTCGGGAATCTCCTACAATGAGCAGTTCTTC. The full variable domain, its missing parts supplied by reference TRBV19 and TRBJ2-1, is DGGITQSPKYLFRKEGQNVTLSCEQNLNHDAMYWYRQDPGQGLRLIYYSQIVNDFQKGDIAEGYSVSREKKESFPLTVTSAQKNPTAFYLCASSSSGISYNEQFFGPGTRLTVL.

V usage is TRBV6-5 and J usage is TRBJ2-7; D is unclear. The germline CDR1 and CDR2 sequences are MNHEY and SVGAGI. This CDR3 comprises 13 residues. With 9 bases removed from V and 3 bases from J, the gap between germline ends came to 15 bases. The CDR3 DNA reads as TGTGCCAGTGGTAGGAACCTAATCTACGAGCAGTACTTC. Amino acid sequence: CASGRNLIYEQYF.

This chain links TRBV7-8 with TRBJ2-3; 7 nucleotides align to TRBD1. The J segment lost 2 bases and the V segment lost 2 bases, leaving 4 bases of the junction unmatched. The CDR3 is 15 amino acids. Germline V gives CDR1 SGHVS, CDR2 FQNEAQ. Here the CDR3 DNA reads TGTGCCAGCAGCTTACTCAGGGGGTTCACAGATACGCAGTATTTT. Translation gives CASSLLRGFTDTQYF.

This chain links TRBV5-4 with TRBJ2-7, with TRBD2 matching 11 bases. Germline-derived CDR1 and CDR2 are SGHNT and YYREEE (reference sequence). The CDR3 has 15 residues. J lost 2 bases, V lost 4 bases, and 5 bases had no gene match. The chain's CDR3 is CASSPGTSGTYEQYF. CDR3 in DNA: TGTGCCAGCAGCCCAGGGACTAGCGGAACCTACGAGCAGTACTTC.

Only a few counts were recorded for this clone. The rearrangement uses TRBV15 and TRBJ2-7; 7 nucleotides match TRBD1. The germline gives CDR1 LNHNV, CDR2 YYDKDF (reference sequence). The CDR3 contains 14 residues. The ends lost 2 bases at V and 6 bases at J; junction bases unmatched: 7. For the CDR3, the DNA is TGTGCCACCAGCAGACGTGGGACAGTTCGCGAGCAGTACTTC. It is translated as CATSRRGTVREQYF.

V usage is TRBV9 and J usage is TRBJ1-2; the D is unclear. The V and J ends lost 5 bases and 0 bases respectively, with 5 bases between them. CDR1 is SGDLS and CDR2 is YYNGEE in the germline V gene. The CDR3 is 12 amino acids. CDR3 amino acids: CASRGTNYGYTF. CDR3 in DNA: TGTGCCAGCAGGGGGACTAACTATGGCTACACCTTC.